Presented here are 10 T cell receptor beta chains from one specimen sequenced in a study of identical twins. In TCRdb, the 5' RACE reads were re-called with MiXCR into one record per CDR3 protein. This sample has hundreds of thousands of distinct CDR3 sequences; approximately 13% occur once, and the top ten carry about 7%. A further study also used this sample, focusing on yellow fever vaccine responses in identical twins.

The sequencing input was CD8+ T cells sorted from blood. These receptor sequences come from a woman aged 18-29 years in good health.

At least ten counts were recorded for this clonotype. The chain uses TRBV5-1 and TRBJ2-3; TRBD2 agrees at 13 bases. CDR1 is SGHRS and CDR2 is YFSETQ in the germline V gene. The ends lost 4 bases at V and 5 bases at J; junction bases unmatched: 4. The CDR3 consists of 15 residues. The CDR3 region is CASSPGTSGKDTQYF. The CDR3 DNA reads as TGCGCCAGCAGCCCTGGGACTAGCGGGAAAGATACGCAGTATTTT.

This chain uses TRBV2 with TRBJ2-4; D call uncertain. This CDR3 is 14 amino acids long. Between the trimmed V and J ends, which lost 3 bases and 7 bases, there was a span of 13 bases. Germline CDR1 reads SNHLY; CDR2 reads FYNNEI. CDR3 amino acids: CASSDRHSDNIQYF. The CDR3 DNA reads TGTGCCAGCAGTGATCGCCATTCTGATAACATTCAGTACTTC. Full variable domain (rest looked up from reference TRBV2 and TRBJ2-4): EPEVTQTPSHQVTQMGQEVILRCVPISNHLYFYWYRQILGQKVEFLVSFYNNEISEKSEIFDDQFSVERPDGSNFTLKIRSTKLEDSAMYFCASSDRHSDNIQYFGAGTRLSVL.

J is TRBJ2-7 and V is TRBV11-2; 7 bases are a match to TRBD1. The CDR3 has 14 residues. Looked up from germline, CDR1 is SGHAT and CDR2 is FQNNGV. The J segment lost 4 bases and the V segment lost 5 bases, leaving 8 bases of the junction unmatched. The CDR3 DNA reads TGTGCCAGCAGCCTCCAGACAGGGAGATACGAGCAGTACGTC. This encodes CASSLQTGRYEQYV.

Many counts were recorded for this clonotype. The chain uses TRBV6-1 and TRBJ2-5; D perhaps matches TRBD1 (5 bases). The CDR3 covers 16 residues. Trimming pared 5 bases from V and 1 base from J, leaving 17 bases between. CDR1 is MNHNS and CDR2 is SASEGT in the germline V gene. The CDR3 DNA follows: TGTGCCAGCAGTCGAGGTTATGGACACCTCCAAGAGACCCAGTACTTC. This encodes CASSRGYGHLQETQYF.

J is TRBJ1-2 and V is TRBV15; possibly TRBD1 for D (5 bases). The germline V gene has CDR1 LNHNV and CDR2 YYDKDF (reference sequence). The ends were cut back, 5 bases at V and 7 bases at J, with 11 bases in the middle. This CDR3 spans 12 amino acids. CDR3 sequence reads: CATSGGTRGYTF. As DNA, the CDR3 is TGTGCCACCAGCGGTGGGACGCGTGGCTACACCTTC. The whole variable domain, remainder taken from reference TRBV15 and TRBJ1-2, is DAMVIQNPRYQVTQFGKPVTLSCSQTLNHNVMYWYQQKSSQAPKLLFHYYDKDFNNEADTPDNFQSRRPNTSFCFLDIRSPGLGDTAMYLCATSGGTRGYTFGSGTRLTVV.

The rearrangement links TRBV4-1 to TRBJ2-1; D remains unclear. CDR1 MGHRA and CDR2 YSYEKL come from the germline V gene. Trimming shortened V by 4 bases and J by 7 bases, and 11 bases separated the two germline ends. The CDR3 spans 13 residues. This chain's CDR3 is CASSRLGSNEQFF. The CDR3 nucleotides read TGCGCCAGCAGCCGCCTAGGTTCGAATGAGCAGTTCTTC.

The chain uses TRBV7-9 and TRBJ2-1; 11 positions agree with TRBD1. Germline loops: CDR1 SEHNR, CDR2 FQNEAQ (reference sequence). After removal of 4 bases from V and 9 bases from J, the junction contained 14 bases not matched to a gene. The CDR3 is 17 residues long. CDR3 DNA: TGTGCCAGCAGCTCCAATTCCGGACAGGGGGCATGGGGTGAGCAGTTCTTC. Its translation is CASSSNSGQGAWGEQFF.

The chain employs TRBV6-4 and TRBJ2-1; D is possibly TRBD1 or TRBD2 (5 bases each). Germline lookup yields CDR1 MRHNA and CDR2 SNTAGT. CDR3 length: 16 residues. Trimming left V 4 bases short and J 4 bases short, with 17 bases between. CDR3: CASSGQWGRPYNEQFF. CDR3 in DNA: TGTGCCAGCAGTGGACAATGGGGGAGACCTTACAATGAGCAGTTCTTC.

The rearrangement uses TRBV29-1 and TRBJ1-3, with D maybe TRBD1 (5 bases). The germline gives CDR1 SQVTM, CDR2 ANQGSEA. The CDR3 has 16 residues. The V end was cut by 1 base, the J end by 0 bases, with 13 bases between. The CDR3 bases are TGCAGCGTTGAAGGAGACAGCTTAATCTCTGGAAACACCATATATTTT. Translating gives CSVEGDSLISGNTIYF.

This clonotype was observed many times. CDR3 residues: CASSLDPASGYEQYF. The CDR3 nucleotides read TGCGCCAGCAGCCTTGACCCTGCTAGCGGATACGAGCAGTACTTC. The chain carries TRBV4-1 and TRBJ2-7; TRBD2 aligns across 7 bases. CDR3 length equals 15 residues. Germline lookup yields CDR1 MGHRA and CDR2 YSYEKL. V shed 4 bases, J shed 4 bases, and the junction held 10 bases outside the gene matches.